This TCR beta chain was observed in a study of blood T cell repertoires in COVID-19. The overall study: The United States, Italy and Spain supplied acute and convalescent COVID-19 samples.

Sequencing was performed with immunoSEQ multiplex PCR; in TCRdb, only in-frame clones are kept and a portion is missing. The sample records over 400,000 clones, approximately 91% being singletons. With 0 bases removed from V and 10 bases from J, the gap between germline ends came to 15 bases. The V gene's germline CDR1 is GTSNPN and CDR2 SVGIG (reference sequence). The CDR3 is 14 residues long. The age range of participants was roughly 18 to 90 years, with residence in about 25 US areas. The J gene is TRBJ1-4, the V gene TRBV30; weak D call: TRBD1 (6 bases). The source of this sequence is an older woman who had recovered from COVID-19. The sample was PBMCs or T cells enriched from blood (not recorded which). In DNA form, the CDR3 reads TGTGCCTGGAGTGTCTCGGGACACTCTGGAAAACTGTTTTTT. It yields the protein CAWSVSGHSGKLFF.